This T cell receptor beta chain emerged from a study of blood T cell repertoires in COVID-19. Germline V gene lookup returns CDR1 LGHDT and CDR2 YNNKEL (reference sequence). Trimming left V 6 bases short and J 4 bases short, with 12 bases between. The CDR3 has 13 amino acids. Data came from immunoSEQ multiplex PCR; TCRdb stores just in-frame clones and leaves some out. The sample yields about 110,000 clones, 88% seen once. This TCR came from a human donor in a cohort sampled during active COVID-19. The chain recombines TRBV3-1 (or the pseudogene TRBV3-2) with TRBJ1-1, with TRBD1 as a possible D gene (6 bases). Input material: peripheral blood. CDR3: CASRIGGATEAFF. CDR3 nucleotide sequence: TGTGCCAGCAGGATAGGGGGGGCCACTGAAGCTTTCTTT.